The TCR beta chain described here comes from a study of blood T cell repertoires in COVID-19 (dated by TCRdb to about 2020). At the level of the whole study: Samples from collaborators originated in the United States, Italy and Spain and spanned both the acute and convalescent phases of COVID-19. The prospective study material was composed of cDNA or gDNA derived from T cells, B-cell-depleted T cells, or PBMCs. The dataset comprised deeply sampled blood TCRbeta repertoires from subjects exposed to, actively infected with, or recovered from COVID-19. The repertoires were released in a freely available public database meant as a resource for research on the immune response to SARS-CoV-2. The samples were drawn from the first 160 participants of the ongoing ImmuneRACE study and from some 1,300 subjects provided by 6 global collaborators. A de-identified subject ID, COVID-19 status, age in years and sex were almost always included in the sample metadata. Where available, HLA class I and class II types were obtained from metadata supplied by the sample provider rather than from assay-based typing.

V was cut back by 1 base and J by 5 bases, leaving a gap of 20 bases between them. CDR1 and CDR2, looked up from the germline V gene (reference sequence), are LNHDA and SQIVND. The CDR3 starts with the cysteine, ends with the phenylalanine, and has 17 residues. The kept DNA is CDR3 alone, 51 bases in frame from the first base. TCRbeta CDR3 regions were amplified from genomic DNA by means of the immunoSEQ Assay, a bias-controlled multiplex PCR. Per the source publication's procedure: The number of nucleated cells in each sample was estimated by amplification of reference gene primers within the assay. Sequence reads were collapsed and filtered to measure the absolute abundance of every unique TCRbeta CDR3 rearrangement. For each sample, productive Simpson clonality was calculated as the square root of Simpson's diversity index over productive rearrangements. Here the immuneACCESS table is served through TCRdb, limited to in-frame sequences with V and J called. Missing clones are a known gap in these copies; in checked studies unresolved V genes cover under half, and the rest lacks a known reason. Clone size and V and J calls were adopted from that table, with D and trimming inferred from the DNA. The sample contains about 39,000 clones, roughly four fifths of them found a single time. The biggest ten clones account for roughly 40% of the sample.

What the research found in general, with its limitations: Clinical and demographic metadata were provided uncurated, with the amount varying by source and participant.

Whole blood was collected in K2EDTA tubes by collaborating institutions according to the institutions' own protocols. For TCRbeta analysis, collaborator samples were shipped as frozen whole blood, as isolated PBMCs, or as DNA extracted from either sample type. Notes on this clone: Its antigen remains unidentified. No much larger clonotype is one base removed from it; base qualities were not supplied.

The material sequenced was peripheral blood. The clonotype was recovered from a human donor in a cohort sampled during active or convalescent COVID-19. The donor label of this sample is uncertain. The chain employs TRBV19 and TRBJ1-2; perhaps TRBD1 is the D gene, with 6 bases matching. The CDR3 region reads CASSIGQRARGWYGYTF. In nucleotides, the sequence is TGTGCCAGTAGTATAGGGCAAAGGGCCAGGGGCTGGTATGGCTACACCTTC.